The 30 T cell receptor beta chains listed next were all sequenced from one sample in a study of blood T cell repertoires in COVID-19. The data were produced by immunoSEQ multiplex PCR, yet TCRdb's version contains in-frame clones alone and is incomplete. The table has 200,000 to 300,000 clones, roughly 90% seen once. The sequenced sample consisted of peripheral blood. Source of these receptors: a man in his sixties who had recovered from COVID-19.

The chain uses TRBV24-1 and TRBJ2-1, with 10 bases that match TRBD2. V dropped 2 bases and J dropped 0; count of bases not matched to a gene: 9. The CDR3 totals 19 residues. From germline, CDR1 is KGHDR and CDR2 SFDVKD. The CDR3 sequence: CATSDSRVASGGSYNEQFF. The CDR3 nucleotides are TGTGCCACCAGTGATTCCAGGGTAGCTAGCGGGGGCTCCTACAATGAGCAGTTCTTC.

The chain couples TRBV18 to TRBJ2-3, with 7 bases identical to TRBD1. The CDR3 totals 15 residues. The V segment lost 3 bases and the J segment 0 bases; nucleotides outside the gene matches: 3. Germline assignment: CDR1 KGHSH and CDR2 LQKENI. The CDR3 DNA reads as TGTGCCAGCTCACCCAGGACAGGTAGCACAGATACGCAGTATTTT. This encodes CASSPRTGSTDTQYF.

This chain links TRBV7-6 with TRBJ1-5; D is possibly TRBD1 (5 bases). V was trimmed by 5 bases and J by 6 bases, leaving 14 bases between them. CDR3 length equals 14 residues. The V gene's germline CDR1 is SGHVS and CDR2 FNYEAQ. Here the CDR3 reads CASSPRHGGQPQHF. CDR3 in DNA: TGTGCCAGCAGCCCCCGACACGGGGGTCAGCCCCAGCATTTT.

The V and J genes are TRBV7-8 and TRBJ2-3; 12 positions match TRBD2. The V gene end was trimmed by 6 bases and the J gene end by 6 bases; junction bases not matched to a gene: 1. This CDR3 has 13 residues. The germline V gene encodes CDR1 SGHVS and CDR2 FQNEAQ. The CDR3 bases are TGTGCCAGCAGTACTAGCGGGGGGGATACGCAGTATTTT. This codes for CASSTSGGDTQYF.

This chain connects TRBV28 to TRBJ2-7, with a possible D match to TRBD1 (5 bases). The V and J ends lost 4 bases and 2 bases respectively, with 9 bases between them. The germline V gene has CDR1 MDHEN and CDR2 SYDVKM. This CDR3 spans 13 amino acids. The CDR3 protein is CASSWSGTYEQYF. The CDR3 DNA reads TGTGCCAGCAGTTGGTCAGGGACCTACGAGCAGTACTTC.

V and J are TRBV28 and TRBJ2-2; 7 bases fit TRBD1. The CDR3 runs to 16 residues. After removal of 4 bases from V and 1 base from J, the junction contained 6 bases not matched to a gene. The V gene's germline CDR1 is MDHEN and CDR2 SYDVKM. The CDR3 DNA is TGTGCCAGCAGTTCTCGCCGGACAGGGAACACCGGGGAGCTGTTTTTT. Translating it yields CASSSRRTGNTGELFF.

J is TRBJ1-2 and V is TRBV7-2; 7 bases are a match to TRBD1. The CDR3 runs to 15 residues. The junction had 7 bases not matched to a gene; V was cut back by 2 bases and J by 4 bases. Germline V gene lookup returns CDR1 SGHTA and CDR2 FQGNSA. The CDR3 DNA reads as TGTGCCAGCAGCTTATTGGGCCAGGGGGGCTATGGCTACACCTTC. This translates into CASSLLGQGGYGYTF.

This rearrangement joins TRBV2 to TRBJ1-4; D is ambiguous. Trimming removed 7 bases from V and 0 bases from J, with 9 bases in between. The CDR3 has 14 residues. Per germline, CDR1 SNHLY and CDR2 FYNNEI. The CDR3 DNA follows: TGTGCCAGCAATAGCCGGGCAACTAATGAAAAACTGTTTTTT. Protein: CASNSRATNEKLFF.

At least ten counts were recorded for this clone. The rearrangement uses TRBV7-9 and TRBJ2-3; D is undetermined. V was trimmed by 4 bases and J by 1 base, leaving 9 bases between them. Germline V gene lookup returns CDR1 SEHNR and CDR2 FQNEAQ (reference sequence). The CDR3 length is 14 residues. CDR3 amino acids: CASSSARGTDTQYF. CDR3 nucleotide sequence: TGTGCCAGCAGCTCGGCCCGGGGCACAGATACGCAGTATTTT.

The chain is built from TRBV2 and TRBJ2-7; 8 nucleotides align to TRBD2. The CDR3 runs 18 residues. V lost 2 bases and J lost 2; bases outside the gene matches: 14. Germline V CDR1 and CDR2: SNHLY, FYNNEI. This CDR3 reads CASSEIGGFSGDTYEQYV. In DNA form, the CDR3 reads TGTGCCAGCAGTGAAATTGGAGGTTTTAGCGGGGATACCTACGAGCAGTACGTC.

The chain combines TRBV5-8 with TRBJ1-3; possible D gene TRBD1, 5 bases. V was pared by 0 bases and J by 4 bases, with 14 bases between. The CDR3 is made up of 16 amino acids. Per germline, CDR1 SGHTS and CDR2 YDEGEE. The CDR3 DNA reads TGTGCCAGCAGCTTGGGGCCCCAGGGATACGGAAACACCATATATTTT. Amino acid sequence: CASSLGPQGYGNTIYF.

This clone rates as medium-sized (0.01 to 0.1%). The chain carries TRBV29-1 and TRBJ2-1; 8 bases fit TRBD2. From germline, CDR1 is SQVTM and CDR2 ANQGSEA. The CDR3 contains 15 residues. Unmatched junction bases numbered 11, after V lost 1 base and J lost 9 bases. This CDR3 is CSVEVTSGGGVEQFF. CDR3 DNA sequence: TGCAGCGTTGAAGTTACTAGCGGAGGAGGAGTTGAGCAGTTCTTC.

The chain recombines TRBV11-2 with TRBJ2-7; 8 nucleotides align to TRBD1. With 5 bases clipped from V and 4 bases from J, the junction kept 7 bases outside the gene matches. The germline CDR1 and CDR2 sequences are SGHAT and FQNNGV. The CDR3 sequence is 14 residues long. The CDR3 sequence: CASSPSTGGYEQYF. DNA for the CDR3: TGTGCCAGCAGCCCCTCCACAGGGGGTTACGAGCAGTACTTC. Full variable domain (missing parts from reference TRBV11-2 and TRBJ2-7): EAGVAQSPRYKIIEKRQSVAFWCNPISGHATLYWYQQILGQGPKLLIQFQNNGVVDDSQLPKDRFSAERLKGVDSTLKIQPAKLEDSAVYLCASSPSTGGYEQYFGPGTRLTVT.

The rearrangement links TRBV6-1 to TRBJ2-1; TRBD1 agrees at 8 bases. CDR3 length: 16 residues. Per the germline V gene, CDR1 is MNHNS and CDR2 is SASEGT. V lost 2 bases, J lost 0 bases, and 3 bases stayed unmatched. CDR3 in amino acids: CASSERDRRSYNEQFF. DNA of the CDR3: TGTGCCAGCAGTGAAAGGGACAGGCGCTCCTACAATGAGCAGTTCTTC.

This clone was picked up one time. The V and J genes are TRBV30 and TRBJ2-3; perhaps TRBD1 as D (6 bases). V lost 1 base to trimming and J lost 7 bases, with 9 bases between them. This CDR3 has 12 amino acids. Germline values: CDR1 GTSNPN, CDR2 SVGIG (reference sequence). The CDR3 loop is CAWSEQGNTQYF. The CDR3 nucleotides read TGTGCCTGGAGTGAACAGGGTAATACGCAGTATTTT.

The J gene is TRBJ2-3, the V gene TRBV18, with 12 bases matching TRBD2. Losses at the gene ends were 6 bases for V and 4 bases for J; bases not matched to a gene: 14. The CDR3 has 18 residues. Germline lookup yields CDR1 KGHSH and CDR2 LQKENI. The CDR3 region is CASSPLAGGLLSPDTQYF. CDR3 nucleotides: TGTGCCAGCTCCCCTCTAGCGGGGGGGCTTTTGAGTCCAGATACGCAGTATTTT.

DNA for the CDR3: TGTGCCAGTATGGAAGGGACAGATAATTCACCCCTCCACTTT. Translated, it gives CASMEGTDNSPLHF. V gene TRBV19 combines with J gene TRBJ1-6, with 7 bases that match TRBD1. J lost 5 bases, V lost 7 bases, and 5 bases had no gene match. This CDR3 contains 14 residues. Germline CDR1 and CDR2: LNHDA and SQIVND (reference sequence).

This clone was counted a few times. The chain has TRBV30 and TRBJ2-5, with 9 bases lining up with TRBD1. CDR1 and CDR2 (germline): GTSNPN, SVGIG (reference sequence). V shed 1 base, J shed 2 bases, and the junction held 26 bases outside the gene matches. The CDR3 is 22 amino acids. Here the CDR3 DNA reads TGTGCCTGGAGTGATACAGGGGGCTGGAGTGCCTACACGGGGGGCGATCAAGAGACCCAGTACTTC. It is translated as CAWSDTGGWSAYTGGDQETQYF.

This chain uses TRBV18 with TRBJ1-2; 9 bases fit TRBD1. J lost 3 bases, V lost 6 bases, and 2 bases had no gene match. The CDR3 covers 13 residues. In germline, CDR1 is KGHSH, CDR2 LQKENI. Here the CDR3 reads CASSGDRDYGYTF. CDR3 DNA sequence: TGTGCCAGCTCCGGGGACAGGGACTATGGCTACACCTTC.

The rearrangement uses TRBV5-1 and TRBJ2-5; 8 bases are shared with TRBD1. Germline CDR1 is SGHRS and CDR2 is YFSETQ. The trim removed 3 bases at V and 2 bases at J, leaving 3 bases unmatched. CDR3 size: 14 residues. CDR3: CASSSWDRQETQYF. The DNA of the CDR3 is TGCGCCAGCAGCTCGTGGGACAGGCAAGAGACCCAGTACTTC.

This chain joins TRBV6-5 and TRBJ2-7; 9 nucleotides align to TRBD1. J gave up 4 bases and V 4 bases, and 8 bases lay outside the gene matches. CDR3 length: 15 amino acids. Germline CDR1 is MNHEY and CDR2 is SVGAGI. As DNA, the CDR3 is TGTGCCAGCAGTTCCACCGGGACAGGGTTATACGAGCAGTACGTC. As protein: CASSSTGTGLYEQYV.

This clone occurred once. V and J are TRBV4-1 and TRBJ1-1; 12 bases match TRBD1. In germline, CDR1 is MGHRA, CDR2 YSYEKL. With 3 bases clipped from V and 7 bases from J, the junction kept 6 bases outside the gene matches. CDR3 length: 15 amino acids. CDR3 amino acids: CASSHPGQGAREAFF. CDR3 sequence (DNA): TGCGCCAGCAGCCACCCGGGACAGGGGGCTCGTGAAGCTTTCTTT.

The chain combines TRBV7-9 with TRBJ2-3; 7 nucleotides agree with TRBD2. The CDR3 is 16 residues long. Germline V gene sequence: CDR1 SEHNR, CDR2 FQNEAQ (reference sequence). V shed 5 bases and J 1 base; nucleotides not matched to a gene: 9. The CDR3 sequence is CASSLRLAAGTDTQYF. Written as DNA, the CDR3 is TGTGCCAGCAGCCTCCGACTAGCAGCTGGCACAGATACGCAGTATTTT.

This chain links TRBV29-1 with TRBJ2-5; 8 nucleotides align to TRBD1. CDR1 and CDR2 (germline): SQVTM, ANQGSEA. The ends lost 6 bases at V and 4 bases at J; junction bases unmatched: 7. This CDR3 is 13 amino acids long. The chain's CDR3 is CSVRPGQGETQYF. For the CDR3, the DNA is TGCAGCGTCCGACCTGGACAGGGAGAGACCCAGTACTTC.

The chain couples TRBV11-2 to TRBJ1-2; no clear D gene. This CDR3 spans 15 amino acids. Per germline, CDR1 SGHAT and CDR2 FQNNGV. The germline V and J ends were trimmed by 3 bases and 2 bases, with 13 bases remaining between them. The CDR3 reads CASSFSVSLNYGYTF. The CDR3 DNA follows: TGTGCCAGCAGCTTCTCGGTGTCGTTAAACTATGGCTACACCTTC.

This chain connects TRBV12-5 to TRBJ2-7, with 12 bases matching TRBD1. The CDR3 loop spans 17 amino acids. J was trimmed by 5 bases and V by 5 bases; bases with no gene match: 13. The V gene's germline CDR1 is LGHNT and CDR2 FRNRAP. The CDR3 bases are TGTGCTAGTGGTCGCGGGGACAGGGGGCACACCGGGGACGAGCAGTACTTC. Protein product: CASGRGDRGHTGDEQYF.

The CDR3 loop is CASSDGQAQGYTF. The CDR3 bases are TGTGCCAGCAGTGACGGGCAGGCGCAGGGCTACACCTTC. This sequence joins TRBV6-4 and TRBJ1-2, with D unclear. CDR3 length equals 13 residues. Germline lookup yields CDR1 MRHNA and CDR2 SNTAGT. V was trimmed by 2 bases and J by 8 bases, leaving 12 bases between them.

The chain uses TRBV2 and TRBJ1-5; possible D gene TRBD1, 6 bases. CDR1 is SNHLY, CDR2 FYNNEI, per germline. This CDR3 comprises 14 residues. V was pared by 4 bases and J by 6 bases, with 13 bases between. Here the CDR3 reads CASSARQVGQPQHF. CDR3 coding DNA: TGTGCCAGCAGTGCCCGACAGGTGGGTCAGCCCCAGCATTTT.

The V call is TRBV7-2, the J call TRBJ1-4; TRBD1 agrees at 11 bases. The CDR3 has 15 amino acids. The germline V gene has CDR1 SGHTA and CDR2 FQGNSA. The junction had 8 bases not matched to a gene; V was cut back by 6 bases and J by 8 bases. The CDR3 sequence is CASRNTGTGGEKLFF. The CDR3 nucleotides read TGTGCCAGCAGAAATACCGGGACAGGGGGAGAAAAACTGTTTTTT.

This sequence joins TRBV18 and TRBJ2-2; TRBD2 matches 8 bases. The germline V gene has CDR1 KGHSH and CDR2 LQKENI. V shed 6 bases, J shed 4 bases, and the junction held 7 bases outside the gene matches. The CDR3 consists of 15 residues. The CDR3 DNA reads as TGTGCCAGCTCCCCGGGAGGGCCGGGCACCGGGGAGCTGTTTTTT. This sequence encodes CASSPGGPGTGELFF.